This TCR beta chain emerged from a study of T cells in Graves' hyperthyroidism and ophthalmopathy. The CDR3 loop spans 15 amino acids. The V gene's germline CDR1 is SGHTA and CDR2 FQGNSA. Trimming removed 1 base from V and 3 bases from J; junction bases left unmatched: 5. This clonotype appeared once. Regions amplified from RNA transcripts were the TCR beta CDR3 regions. Primed by the HTBI set, a first-round RT-PCR was run on the TCR CDR3. TCRdb processed the multiplex PCR reads anew with MiXCR; each CDR3 protein has one entry. In the table there are a few hundred thousand distinct CDR3 sequences, 35% to 55% of which are singletons. Across 18 months, stable Graves' hyperthyroidism was marked by no progression to ophthalmopathy. Patients having uncontrolled infection, another autoimmune disease, pregnancy or lactation were not included. The diagnostic basis comprised clinical symptoms, serum thyroxine and TRAb, thyroid ultrasound and orbital computed tomography.

The V gene is TRBV7-2, the J gene TRBJ1-1, with 7 bases matching TRBD1. This TCR came from a woman aged 18 to 35 with Graves' hyperthyroidism. The specimen was peripheral blood or thyroid tissue (not recorded which). The CDR3 DNA sequence: TGTGCCAGCAGCTTAGTGGCAGGGGGTGACACTGAAGCTTTCTTT. Protein sequence: CASSLVAGGDTEAFF.